This passage covers 19 T cell receptor beta chains from one sample sequenced in a study of blood T cell repertoires in COVID-19. Produced via immunoSEQ multiplex PCR; TCRdb's table is partial and in-frame only. The sample shows fewer than 250,000 clones, 88% of them seen only once. Sequences were obtained from PBMCs or T cells enriched from blood (not recorded which). The source of these receptors is a woman aged 45 to 65 with acute COVID-19.

The V and J genes are TRBV28 and TRBJ1-5; D may be TRBD1 (5 bases). Trimming removed 4 bases at V and 0 bases at J, with 16 bases between. The CDR3 consists of 17 residues. The V gene's germline CDR1 is MDHEN and CDR2 SYDVKM. The CDR3 DNA reads TGTGCCAGCAGTTCTTCCCTGACAGTATTTAGCAATCAGCCCCAGCATTTT. Amino acids: CASSSSLTVFSNQPQHF.

The CDR3: CASRVDSVNSPLHF. In DNA, the CDR3 is TGCGCCAGCAGAGTGGACAGCGTGAATTCACCCCTCCACTTT. The V gene is TRBV5-1, the J gene TRBJ1-6; tentatively, D is TRBD1 (6 bases). V shed 5 bases and J shed 7 bases, with 13 bases lying between them. The CDR3 totals 14 residues. The germline gives CDR1 SGHRS, CDR2 YFSETQ.

The chain uses TRBV11-2 and TRBJ2-7; 10 bases fit TRBD2. Per the germline V gene, CDR1 is SGHAT and CDR2 is FQNNGV. The CDR3 runs 15 residues. V lost 5 bases and J lost 0; bases outside the gene matches: 4. The CDR3 spells CASSPAGGYSYEQYF. The CDR3 nucleotides read TGTGCCAGCAGCCCAGCGGGAGGGTACTCCTACGAGCAGTACTTC. Using reference TRBV11-2 and TRBJ2-7 for the parts outside the CDR3, the full variable domain is EAGVAQSPRYKIIEKRQSVAFWCNPISGHATLYWYQQILGQGPKLLIQFQNNGVVDDSQLPKDRFSAERLKGVDSTLKIQPAKLEDSAVYLCASSPAGGYSYEQYFGPGTRLTVT.

This clone was counted once. The rearrangement links TRBV11-3 to TRBJ2-1, with TRBD2 identical over 10 bases. The CDR3 has 13 residues. With V trimmed by 5 bases and J by 8 bases, 3 bases remained unmatched. Germline loops: CDR1 SGHNT, CDR2 YENEEA. The CDR3 spells CASSDGLADEQFF. In DNA, the CDR3 is TGTGCCAGCAGCGATGGACTAGCGGATGAGCAGTTCTTC.

The chain recombines TRBV15 with TRBJ2-1; a possible D gene is TRBD2 (6 bases). V lost 4 bases and J 9 bases, leaving 19 bases between the germline ends. The CDR3 is 15 amino acids. CDR1 and CDR2 from the germline V gene are LNHNV and YYDKDF (reference sequence). This chain's CDR3 is CATSKPGLQYGEQFF. CDR3 coding DNA: TGTGCCACCAGCAAACCGGGACTTCAATACGGTGAGCAGTTCTTC. The whole variable domain, filled in from reference TRBV15 and TRBJ2-1, reads DAMVIQNPRYQVTQFGKPVTLSCSQTLNHNVMYWYQQKSSQAPKLLFHYYDKDFNNEADTPDNFQSRRPNTSFCFLDIRSPGLGDTAMYLCATSKPGLQYGEQFFGPGTRLTVL.

The chain uses TRBV7-6 and TRBJ2-1; D gene unclear. The CDR3 is 11 amino acids. V lost 2 bases to trimming and J lost 8 bases, with 4 bases between them. CDR1 SGHVS and CDR2 FNYEAQ come from the germline V gene. CDR3 protein: CASSLFDEQFF. In nucleotides, the CDR3 is TGTGCCAGCAGCTTATTCGATGAGCAGTTCTTC.

The chain carries TRBV9 and TRBJ2-2; no definite D call. Looked up from germline, CDR1 is SGDLS and CDR2 is YYNGEE. V gave up 4 bases and J gave up 7 bases, with 11 bases separating them. This CDR3 has 13 residues. CDR3 sequence (DNA): TGTGCCAGCAGCCCCAGAGGAGACGGGGAGCTGTTTTTT. Residues: CASSPRGDGELFF.

The chain uses TRBV2 and TRBJ2-3; D is uncertain. This CDR3 region has 12 residues. Germline V lookup: CDR1 SNHLY, CDR2 FYNNEI. V was pared by 5 bases and J by 5 bases, with 8 bases between. In DNA form, the CDR3 reads TGTGCCAGCAGTATAGTCGTAGATACGCAGTATTTT. Protein sequence: CASSIVVDTQYF.

The rearrangement uses TRBV6-5 and TRBJ2-7; 9 nucleotides line up with TRBD1. The CDR3 spans 15 residues. Germline V gene data show CDR1 as MNHEY and CDR2 as SVGAGI. V lost 6 bases to trimming and J lost 3 bases; unmatched junction nucleotides: 9. CDR3 protein: CASSFRDRVFYEQYF. CDR3 nucleotide sequence: TGTGCCAGCAGCTTCCGGGACAGGGTTTTCTACGAGCAGTACTTC.

The chain uses TRBV5-6 and TRBJ2-2, with 7 positions matching TRBD1. The CDR3 has 15 residues. V lost 4 bases and J lost 1; bases outside the gene matches: 4. Germline lookup yields CDR1 SGHDT and CDR2 YYEEEE. The CDR3 nucleotides read TGTGCCAGCAGCCGGACAGGATTGAACACCGGGGAGCTGTTTTTT. Translation gives CASSRTGLNTGELFF. Supplemented by reference TRBV5-6 and TRBJ2-2, the full variable domain reads DAGVTQSPTHLIKTRGQQVTLRCSPKSGHDTVSWYQQALGQGPQFIFQYYEEEERQRGNFPDRFSGHQFPNYSSELNVNALLLGDSALYLCASSRTGLNTGELFFGEGSRLTVL.

The V call is TRBV19, the J call TRBJ1-3, with a possible D match to TRBD1 (6 bases). This CDR3 is 14 amino acids long. CDR1 LNHDA and CDR2 SQIVND come from the germline V gene (reference sequence). The V end was cut by 8 bases, the J end by 4 bases, with 15 bases between. CDR3 nucleotide sequence: TGTGCCAGTCGGTTACAGGGTAGCGGAAACACCATATATTTT. As protein: CASRLQGSGNTIYF.

This clone was picked up one time. V and J are TRBV5-1 and TRBJ1-5, with a tentative D call TRBD1 (6 bases). Germline-derived CDR1 and CDR2 are SGHRS and YFSETQ. Trimming shortened V by 0 bases and J by 4 bases, and 11 bases separated the two germline ends. This CDR3 contains 15 residues. The CDR3: CASSLVGGENQPQHF. The DNA for the CDR3 is TGCGCCAGCAGCTTGGTAGGGGGTGAAAATCAGCCCCAGCATTTT.

The V call is TRBV6-2 or TRBV6-3, the J call TRBJ2-7, with 8 bases that match TRBD1. V shed 5 bases and J 3 bases; nucleotides not matched to a gene: 3. The germline gives CDR1 MNHEY, CDR2 SVGEGT. This CDR3 is built from 13 residues. The chain's CDR3 is CASSRTGNYEQYF. The CDR3 DNA reads TGTGCCAGCAGTCGGACAGGGAACTACGAGCAGTACTTC.

The V call is TRBV12-5, the J call TRBJ2-1, with 8 bases aligning to TRBD2. Germline V CDR1 and CDR2: LGHNT, FRNRAP. Trimming at V came to 0 bases and at J to 0 bases, leaving 19 bases not matched to a gene. The CDR3 is made up of 22 amino acids. This chain's CDR3 is CASGLVRDGTSGLDSSYNEQFF. CDR3 bases: TGTGCTAGTGGTTTGGTAAGGGATGGAACTAGCGGTCTAGATAGCTCCTACAATGAGCAGTTCTTC.

V gene TRBV7-2 combines with J gene TRBJ2-1, with TRBD1 identical over 9 bases. This CDR3 contains 16 residues. The ends lost 4 bases at V and 4 bases at J; junction bases unmatched: 8. Germline V gene lookup returns CDR1 SGHTA and CDR2 FQGNSA. This CDR3 is CASSSQGAGGYNEQFF. The DNA of the CDR3 is TGTGCCAGCAGCTCACAGGGGGCTGGGGGGTACAATGAGCAGTTCTTC.

The chain links TRBV5-8 to TRBJ2-2; D might be TRBD1 (6 bases). The CDR3 has 15 amino acids. Germline CDR1 reads SGHTS; CDR2 reads YDEGEE. V was clipped by 3 bases and J by 4 bases, with 13 bases between them. CDR3 amino acids: CASSSGQTSTGELFF. The CDR3 coding sequence is TGTGCCAGCAGCTCCGGACAGACAAGCACCGGGGAGCTGTTTTTT.

V usage is TRBV30 and J usage is TRBJ1-1, with unresolved D. Trimming removed 1 base from V and 4 bases from J, with 10 bases in between. Germline V gene sequence: CDR1 GTSNPN, CDR2 SVGIG (reference sequence). There are 13 residues in the CDR3. The CDR3 sequence is CAWSGYRITEAFF. The CDR3 DNA reads as TGTGCCTGGAGTGGTTACAGAATCACTGAAGCTTTCTTT.

The sample holds a few counts of this clone. The genes are TRBV24-1 and TRBJ2-7, with TRBD1 matching over 8 bases. The CDR3 covers 18 residues. CDR1 and CDR2 from the germline V gene are KGHDR and SFDVKD. With 3 bases clipped from V and 1 base from J, the junction kept 13 bases outside the gene matches. CDR3 DNA: TGTGCCACCAGTGATCCGCATAGTCCCGGACAGGGTTCCTACGAGCAGTACTTC. This encodes CATSDPHSPGQGSYEQYF.

The rearrangement joins TRBV12-3 or TRBV12-4 to TRBJ1-2; D not certain. This CDR3 has 13 residues. The germline V and J ends were trimmed by 3 bases and 6 bases, with 11 bases remaining between them. Here the CDR3 DNA reads TGTGCCAGCAGTTTTGGTTTCGGGGATGGCTACACCTTC. The encoded protein is CASSFGFGDGYTF.